This T cell receptor beta chain originates from a study of glioma-infiltrating T cells. This CDR3 region has 14 residues. Germline V gene sequence: CDR1 MNHNS, CDR2 SASEGT. Trimming took 7 bases from V and 4 from J; bases not matched to a gene: 9. In its sample, this clonotype was seen many times. Using RNA template, CDR3s of TCR alpha and beta were amplified with iRepertoire arm-PCR. Each CDR3 protein gets one entry after TCRdb re-called the multiplex PCR reads with MiXCR. The sample carries approximately 120,000 distinct CDR3 sequences, less than 30% recorded once. The chain couples TRBV6-1 to TRBJ2-7, with TRBD1 matching 8 bases. Sequencing was carried out using glioma tissue, nonneoplastic brain tissue, or PBMCs (not recorded which). The sequence was obtained from a human donor with low-grade glioma or glioblastoma, undergoing nonglioma brain surgery, or in good health (not recorded which). The CDR3 loop reads CASTFGTGVYEQYF. The DNA of the CDR3 is TGTGCCAGCACTTTCGGGACAGGAGTTTACGAGCAGTACTTC.